This T cell receptor beta chain was identified during a study of blood T cells in healthy people across ages. Study summary: Using template switching, researchers captured about one barcoded beta molecule for each two T cells.

Study-wide points: More naive CD4+ cells and higher diversity were found in long-lived than in aged donors.

Per germline, CDR1 MNHEY and CDR2 SMNVEV (reference sequence). V lost 6 bases and J lost 1, with 9 bases in between. This CDR3 is 14 amino acids long. Then a second PCR, running about 7 to 11 cycles, was carried out with a sample-barcoded 5' primer and a J-beta primer mix. Each CDR3 protein is one row after TCRdb ran MiXCR on the 5' RACE reads. The table lists under 2 million distinct CDR3 sequences, roughly 32% of them singletons. On this clonotype itself: What it binds is unknown.

The receptor's source is a woman under 40 in good health. This rearrangement joins TRBV27 to TRBJ1-4; D ambiguous. The sample taken for sequencing was blood. CDR3 sequence (DNA): TGTGCCAGCAGGATCGCTGGAACTAATGAAAAACTGTTTTTT. Protein: CASRIAGTNEKLFF.